Sequencing of this TCR beta chain was carried out in a study of vaccination effects on CD4 cells after COVID-19. The data were produced by immunoSEQ multiplex PCR, yet TCRdb's version contains in-frame clones alone and is incomplete. The sample has 66,000 or so clones; about 74% are singletons. The V end lost 1 base, the J end lost 2 bases, and 6 bases lay between the germline ends. CDR3 length: 14 residues. Germline V lookup: CDR1 KGHDR, CDR2 SFDVKD. This clone was counted a few times. The antigen remains unidentified. The authors isolated CD4+ T cells after around nine days of culture. All study participants received two doses of BNT162b2 or mRNA-1273 vaccine.

This rearrangement joins TRBV24-1 to TRBJ2-3, with D unresolved. The sequence was collected from a human donor who received a COVID-19 vaccine. Sequences were derived from CD4+ T cells from PBMCs cultured without peptide, sampled after COVID-19 vaccination. The CDR3 region has the DNA TGTGCCACCAGTGATTTTAGGGCCACAGATACGCAGTATTTT. Residues: CATSDFRATDTQYF.